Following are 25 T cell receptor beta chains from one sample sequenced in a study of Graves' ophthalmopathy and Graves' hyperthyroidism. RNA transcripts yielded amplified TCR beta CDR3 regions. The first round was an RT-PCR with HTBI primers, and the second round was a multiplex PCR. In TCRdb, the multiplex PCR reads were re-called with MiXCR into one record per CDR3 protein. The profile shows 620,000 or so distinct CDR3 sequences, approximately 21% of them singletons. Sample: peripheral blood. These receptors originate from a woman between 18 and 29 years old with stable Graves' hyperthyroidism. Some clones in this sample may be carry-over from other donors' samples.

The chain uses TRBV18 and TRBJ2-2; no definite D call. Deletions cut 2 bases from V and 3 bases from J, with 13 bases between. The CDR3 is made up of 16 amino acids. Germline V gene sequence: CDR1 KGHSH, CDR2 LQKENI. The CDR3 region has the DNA TGTGCCAGCTCACCAGTCACTACGATGGACACCGGGGAGCTGTTTTTT. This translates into CASSPVTTMDTGELFF.

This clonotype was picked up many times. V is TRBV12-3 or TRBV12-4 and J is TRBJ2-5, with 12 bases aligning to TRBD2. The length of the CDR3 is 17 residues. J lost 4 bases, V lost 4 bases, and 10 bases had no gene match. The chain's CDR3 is CASSSTSTSGGGETQYF. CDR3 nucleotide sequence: TGTGCCAGCAGTTCCACTTCGACTAGCGGGGGAGGAGAGACCCAGTACTTC.

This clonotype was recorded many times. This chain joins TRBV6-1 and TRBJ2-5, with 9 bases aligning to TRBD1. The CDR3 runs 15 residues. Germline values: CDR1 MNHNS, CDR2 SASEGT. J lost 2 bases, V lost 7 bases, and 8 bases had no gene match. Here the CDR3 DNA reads TGTGCCAGCAAGGAAAGAGGGACAGGGCAAGAGACCCAGTACTTC. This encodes CASKERGTGQETQYF.

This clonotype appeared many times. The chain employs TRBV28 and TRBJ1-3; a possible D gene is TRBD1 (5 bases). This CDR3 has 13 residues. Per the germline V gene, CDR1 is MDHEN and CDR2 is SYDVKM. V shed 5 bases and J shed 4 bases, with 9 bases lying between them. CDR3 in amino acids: CASSTGRGNTIYF. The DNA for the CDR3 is TGTGCCAGCAGTACGGGGCGGGGAAACACCATATATTTT.

Here the CDR3 reads CAIRGLAGGSYEQYF. CDR3 nucleotide sequence: TGTGCCATCAGAGGACTAGCGGGAGGGTCGTACGAGCAGTACTTC. This sequence joins TRBV10-3 and TRBJ2-7, with 15 positions matching TRBD2. The CDR3 consists of 15 residues. Trimming at V came to 6 bases and at J to 4 bases, leaving 4 bases not matched to a gene. CDR1 ENHRY and CDR2 SYGVKD come from the germline V gene.

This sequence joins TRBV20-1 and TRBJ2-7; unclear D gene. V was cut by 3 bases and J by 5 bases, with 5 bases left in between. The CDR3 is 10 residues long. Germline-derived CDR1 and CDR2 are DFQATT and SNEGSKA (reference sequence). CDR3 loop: CSARVHEQYF. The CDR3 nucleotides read TGCAGTGCTAGGGTCCACGAGCAGTACTTC.

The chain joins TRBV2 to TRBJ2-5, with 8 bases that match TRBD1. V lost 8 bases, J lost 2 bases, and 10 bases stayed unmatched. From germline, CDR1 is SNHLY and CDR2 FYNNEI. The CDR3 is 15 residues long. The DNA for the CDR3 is TGTGCCAGCGATCCAACACGGACAGGGCAAGAGACCCAGTACTTC. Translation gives CASDPTRTGQETQYF.

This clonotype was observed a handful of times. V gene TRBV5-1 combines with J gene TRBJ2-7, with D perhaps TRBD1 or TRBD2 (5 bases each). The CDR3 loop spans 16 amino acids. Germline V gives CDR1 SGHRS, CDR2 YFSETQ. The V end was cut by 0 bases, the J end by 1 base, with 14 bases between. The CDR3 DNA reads TGCGCCAGCAGCTTGGCGCCAGGGACGGCTTCCTACGAGCAGTACTTC. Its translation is CASSLAPGTASYEQYF.

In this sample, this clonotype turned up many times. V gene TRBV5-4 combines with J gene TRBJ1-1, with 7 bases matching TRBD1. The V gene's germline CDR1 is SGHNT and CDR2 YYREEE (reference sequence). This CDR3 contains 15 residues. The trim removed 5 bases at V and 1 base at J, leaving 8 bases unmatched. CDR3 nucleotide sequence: TGTGCCAGCAGGAGGCCGGGACAGAAGAACACTGAAGCTTTCTTT. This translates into CASRRPGQKNTEAFF.

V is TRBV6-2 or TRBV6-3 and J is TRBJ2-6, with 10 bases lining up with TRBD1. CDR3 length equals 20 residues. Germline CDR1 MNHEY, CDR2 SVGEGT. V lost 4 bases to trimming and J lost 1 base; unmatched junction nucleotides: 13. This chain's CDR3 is CASSSYPAGTGASGANVLTF. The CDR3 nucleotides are TGTGCCAGCAGTTCCTATCCAGCCGGGACAGGGGCTTCTGGGGCCAACGTCCTGACTTTC.

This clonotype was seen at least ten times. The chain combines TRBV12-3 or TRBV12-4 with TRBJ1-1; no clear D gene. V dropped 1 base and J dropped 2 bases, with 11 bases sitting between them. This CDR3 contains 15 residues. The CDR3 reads CASSLVPGYNTEAFF. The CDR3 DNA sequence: TGTGCCAGCAGTTTAGTCCCGGGCTACAACACTGAAGCTTTCTTT.

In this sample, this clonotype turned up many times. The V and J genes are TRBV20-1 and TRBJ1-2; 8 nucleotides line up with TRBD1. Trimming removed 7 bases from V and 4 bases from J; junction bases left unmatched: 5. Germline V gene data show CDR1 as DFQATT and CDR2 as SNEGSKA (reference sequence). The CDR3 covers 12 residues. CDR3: CSVGQAGYGYTF. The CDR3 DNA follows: TGCAGTGTGGGACAGGCAGGCTATGGCTACACCTTC.

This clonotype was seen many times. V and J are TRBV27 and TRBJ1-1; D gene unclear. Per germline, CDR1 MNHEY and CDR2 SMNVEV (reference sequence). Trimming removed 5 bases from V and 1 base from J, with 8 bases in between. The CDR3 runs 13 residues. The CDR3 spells CASSQQKNTEAFF. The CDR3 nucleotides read TGTGCCAGCAGTCAACAGAAGAACACTGAAGCTTTCTTT.

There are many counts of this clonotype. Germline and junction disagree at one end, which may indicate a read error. CDR3 nucleotides: TGTGCCAGCAGATCGGACAGGGGGCGCTCCCACGAGCAGTACTTC. It translates to CASRSDRGRSHEQYF. The V gene is TRBV6-5, the J gene TRBJ2-7, with 11 bases identical to TRBD1. Germline values: CDR1 MNHEY, CDR2 SVGAGI. CDR3 length: 15 residues.

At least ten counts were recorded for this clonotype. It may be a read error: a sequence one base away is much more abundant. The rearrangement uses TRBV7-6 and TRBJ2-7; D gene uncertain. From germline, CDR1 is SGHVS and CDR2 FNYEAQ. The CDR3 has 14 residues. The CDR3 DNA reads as TGTGCCAGCGGCTTAGACACAACTGCCTACGAGCAGTACTTC. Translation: CASGLDTTAYEQYF.

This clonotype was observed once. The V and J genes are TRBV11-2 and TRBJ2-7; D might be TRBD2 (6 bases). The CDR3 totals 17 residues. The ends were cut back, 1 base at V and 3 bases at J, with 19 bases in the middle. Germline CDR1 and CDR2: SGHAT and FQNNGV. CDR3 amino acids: CASSLGPSREEGYEQYF. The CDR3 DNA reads TGTGCCAGCAGCTTAGGTCCCTCGAGGGAGGAGGGCTACGAGCAGTACTTC.

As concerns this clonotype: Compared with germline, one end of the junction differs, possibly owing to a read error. The CDR3, as DNA: TGTGCCAGCACTCGGGCCAACACTGAAGCTTGCTTT. The encoded protein is CASTRANTEACF. V usage is TRBV4-2 and J usage is TRBJ1-1; no clear D. The germline V gene encodes CDR1 LGHNA and CDR2 YNFKEQ. The CDR3 is made up of 12 amino acids.

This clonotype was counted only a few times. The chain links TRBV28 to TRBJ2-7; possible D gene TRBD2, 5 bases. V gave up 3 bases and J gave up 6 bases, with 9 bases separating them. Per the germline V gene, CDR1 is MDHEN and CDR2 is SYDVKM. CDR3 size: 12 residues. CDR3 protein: CASSFREREQYF. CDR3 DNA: TGTGCCAGCAGTTTCCGGGAACGCGAGCAGTACTTC.

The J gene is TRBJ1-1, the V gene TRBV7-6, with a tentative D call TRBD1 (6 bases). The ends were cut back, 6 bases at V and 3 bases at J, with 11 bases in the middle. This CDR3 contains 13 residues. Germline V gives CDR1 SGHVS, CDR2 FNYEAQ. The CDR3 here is CASRGGADTEAFF. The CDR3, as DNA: TGTGCCAGCAGGGGGGGGGCGGACACTGAAGCTTTCTTT.

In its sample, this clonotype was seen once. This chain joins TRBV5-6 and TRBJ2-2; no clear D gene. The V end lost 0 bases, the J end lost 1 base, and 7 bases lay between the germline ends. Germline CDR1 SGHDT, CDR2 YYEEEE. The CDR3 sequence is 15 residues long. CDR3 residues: CASSLEQKNTGELFF. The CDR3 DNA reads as TGTGCCAGCAGCTTGGAGCAGAAGAACACCGGGGAGCTGTTTTTT.

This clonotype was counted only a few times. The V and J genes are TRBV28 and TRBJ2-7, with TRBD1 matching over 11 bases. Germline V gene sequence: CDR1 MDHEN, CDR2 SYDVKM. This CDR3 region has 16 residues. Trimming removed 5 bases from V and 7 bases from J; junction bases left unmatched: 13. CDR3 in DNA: TGTGCCAGCAGTCCCCCAGGGACAGGGGGAGTCTGGGAGCAGTACTTC. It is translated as CASSPPGTGGVWEQYF.

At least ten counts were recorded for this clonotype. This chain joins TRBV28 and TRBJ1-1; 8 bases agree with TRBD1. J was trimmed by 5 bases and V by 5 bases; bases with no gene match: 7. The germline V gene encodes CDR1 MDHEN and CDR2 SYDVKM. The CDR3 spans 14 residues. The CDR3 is CASSAPRGRTEAFF. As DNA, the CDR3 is TGTGCCAGCAGTGCTCCCAGGGGGCGGACTGAAGCTTTCTTT.

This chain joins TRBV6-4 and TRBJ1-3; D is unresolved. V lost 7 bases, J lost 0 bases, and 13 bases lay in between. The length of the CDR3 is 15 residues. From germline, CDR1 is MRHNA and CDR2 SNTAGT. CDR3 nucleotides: TGTGCCAGCACTTCGGACCGAGCCTCTGGAAACACCATATATTTT. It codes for CASTSDRASGNTIYF.

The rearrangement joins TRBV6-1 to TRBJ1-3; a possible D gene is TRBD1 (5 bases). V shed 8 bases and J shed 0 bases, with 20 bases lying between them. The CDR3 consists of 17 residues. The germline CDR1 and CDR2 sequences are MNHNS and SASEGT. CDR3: CASSVGPPYFSGNTIYF. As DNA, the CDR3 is TGTGCCAGCTCCGTGGGACCCCCTTACTTCTCTGGAAACACCATATATTTT.

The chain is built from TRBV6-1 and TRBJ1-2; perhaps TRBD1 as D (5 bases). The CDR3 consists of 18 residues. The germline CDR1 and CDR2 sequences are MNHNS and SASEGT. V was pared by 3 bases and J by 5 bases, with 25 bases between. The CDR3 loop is CASSERGIGHLGPYGYTF. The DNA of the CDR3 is TGTGCCAGCAGTGAGAGAGGGATTGGTCACCTGGGGCCGTATGGCTACACCTTC.